The rows below give T cell receptor beta chains drawn from one sample of a study of shared T cell receptors in the human thymus. Generated by immunoSEQ multiplex PCR, the TCRdb table keeps only in-frame clones and is missing some. The sample lists approximately 580,000 clones, more than 75% occurring once. This same sample was also part of a study on human thymus T cells.

Sequenced material: thymocytes. The receptors stem from a boy under three years old with a congenital heart defect. CDR3s include the opening cysteine and the closing phenylalanine or tryptophan. The D gene is left open where the match is weak. Not all rows give a size; the values are once, few, many and, for expanded clones, a class.

D gene	V gene	clone size	J gene	CDR3 DNA	CDR3 protein
.	TRBV6-1	.	TRBJ2-7	TGTGCCAGCAGTGAAGCGAACAGCTCCTACGAGCAGTACTTC	CASSEANSSYEQYF
TRBD2	TRBV28	.	TRBJ2-7	TGTGCCAGCAGTTCCCCTGGGGGTAGCGGGAGGTACGAGCAGTACTTC	CASSSPGGSGRYEQYF
TRBD2	TRBV7-2	.	TRBJ2-7	TGTGCCAGCAGCGTAGGGGGACTAGACCCCTCCGTCGAGCAGTACTTC	CASSVGGLDPSVEQYF
.	TRBV27	.	TRBJ2-6	TGTGCCAGCAGTCTGGCCTTCTCTGGGGCCAACGTCCTGACTTTC	CASSLAFSGANVLTF
TRBD1	TRBV11-2	.	TRBJ1-5	TGTGCCAGCAGCTTAGATACAGGGGGGAATCAGCCCCAGCATTTT	CASSLDTGGNQPQHF
TRBD2	TRBV4-2	.	TRBJ2-3	TGTGCCAGCAGCCCCCGGGGGGGAACAGATACGCAGTATTTT	CASSPRGGTDTQYF
TRBD2	TRBV27	.	TRBJ2-1	TGTGCCAGCAGTTTGGCAACTAGCGGGGTCTACAATGAGCAGTTCTTC	CASSLATSGVYNEQFF
TRBD1	TRBV30	.	TRBJ2-7	TGTGCCTGGAGGGGACAGGAAATTGGCGAGCAGTACTTC	CAWRGQEIGEQYF
TRBD2	TRBV18	.	TRBJ2-6	TGTGCCAGCTCACCACCCCCGGGAGGGGCGTATGGGGCCAACGTCCTGACTTTC	CASSPPPGGAYGANVLTF
.	TRBV6-5	.	TRBJ2-7	TGTGCCAGCAGTCCCAGGGACGAGCAGTACTTC	CASSPRDEQYF
TRBD1	TRBV6-1	.	TRBJ1-1	TGTGTCAGCGTAGGGGGCAGTCCGGCCTGTACTGAAGCTTTCTTT	CVSVGGSPACTEAFF
TRBD1	TRBV7-9	.	TRBJ1-2	TGTGCCAGCAGCACGACAGGGGCGCAGGTCGGCTACACCTTC	CASSTTGAQVGYTF
TRBD2	TRBV29-1	.	TRBJ2-1	TGCAGCGTCAAAGGACTAGCGGGGTACAATGAGCAGTTCTTC	CSVKGLAGYNEQFF
TRBD1	TRBV6-5	.	TRBJ1-5	TGTGCCAGCAGTTACTCAGGGGGCCGGGACCAACGGCCCCAGCATTTT	CASSYSGGRDQRPQHF
TRBD1	TRBV5-6	once	TRBJ2-7	TGTGCCAGCAGCTTGAGGGGGCAGACCTACGAGCAGTACTTC	CASSLRGQTYEQYF
TRBD1	TRBV15	.	TRBJ1-1	TGTGCCACCAGCAGAGGGAGCCTCTACAGGGGAAGAAACACTGAAGCTTTCTTT	CATSRGSLYRGRNTEAFF
.	TRBV6-4	.	TRBJ2-6	TGTGCCAGCAGTGACTCGGAGGGAACTGGGGCCAACGTCCTGACTTTC	CASSDSEGTGANVLTF
.	TRBV5-1	once	TRBJ2-7	TGCGCCAGCAGCCCCTCACAGGTAAACCACGAGCAGTACTTC	CASSPSQVNHEQYF
TRBD2	TRBV11-3	.	TRBJ2-7	TGTGCCAGCAGCAAAAAGCGGGGGAGACCCCCCGAGCAGTACTTC	CASSKKRGRPPEQYF
TRBD2	TRBV2	.	TRBJ2-1	TGTGCTAGTAGGGATTTTATACGGGAGGGCGTCAATGAGCAGTTCTTC	CASRDFIREGVNEQFF
TRBD2	TRBV5-4	.	TRBJ2-3	TGTGCCGTCCCGTTAGCGGGATACAGCACAGATACGCAGTATTTT	CAVPLAGYSTDTQYF
TRBD1	TRBV5-8	.	TRBJ1-5	TGTGCCAGCAGCTTGACCACAGGGGGGGTACAGCCCCAGCATTTT	CASSLTTGGVQPQHF
.	TRBV19	.	TRBJ2-4	TGTGCCAGCGAGGCAGGGGACAAAAACATTCAGTACTTC	CASEAGDKNIQYF
.	TRBV2	once	TRBJ2-7	TGTGCCAGCAGACTCAGGGGTACGTACGAGCAGTACTTC	CASRLRGTYEQYF
TRBD1	TRBV6-5	.	TRBJ2-3	TGTGCCAGCAGTTACACGGGACAGGGGACAGATACGCAGTATTTT	CASSYTGQGTDTQYF
.	TRBV7-9	.	TRBJ1-1	TGTGCCAGCAGCCCCCCCCGGGACACTGAAGCTTTCTTT	CASSPPRDTEAFF
TRBD2	TRBV6-5	.	TRBJ2-7	TGTGCCACCGGACGGGCGGGAGCCACCTACGAGCAGTACTTC	CATGRAGATYEQYF
.	TRBV7-2	.	TRBJ1-4	TGTGCCAGCAGCTTAGCTTCCAGGGGAGATCGTGAAAAACTGTTTTTT	CASSLASRGDREKLFF
.	TRBV7-9	.	TRBJ1-3	TGTGCCAGCACCGAGCGGGGACCTGGAAACACCATATATTTT	CASTERGPGNTIYF
.	TRBV11-3	.	TRBJ2-3	TGTGCCAGCAGCTCCCCTCTCCCCTCAGGGTTAGGAACAGATACGCAGTATTTT	CASSSPLPSGLGTDTQYF
.	TRBV11-2	.	TRBJ2-7	TGTGCCAGCAGCTCGCCCCTTAGAGGGTACGAGCAGTACTTC	CASSSPLRGYEQYF
TRBD1	TRBV2	.	TRBJ2-3	TGTGCCAGTGACAGGGTGGGAGATACGCAGTATTTT	CASDRVGDTQYF
.	TRBV30	.	TRBJ2-7	TGTGCCTGGAAGGGACTGTACGAGCAGTACTTC	CAWKGLYEQYF
.	TRBV27	.	TRBJ1-1	TGTGCCAGCAGTTTCAGGGGACGGGGCACTGAAGCTTTCTTT	CASSFRGRGTEAFF
.	TRBV30	.	TRBJ1-5	TGTGCCCCATGGACAAATAGCAATCAGCCCCAGCATTTT	CAPWTNSNQPQHF
.	TRBV6-1	few	TRBJ1-4	TGTGCCAGCAGTGAAGGTCGGGAACTGTTTTTT	CASSEGRELFF
.	TRBV18	.	TRBJ1-2	TGTGCCAGCTCACCGGACGGGGGGGACTCCAATGGCTACACCTTC	CASSPDGGDSNGYTF
.	TRBV10-1	.	TRBJ2-7	TGCGCCAGCAGTCGAGACGGTCTAGCGAACGAGCAGTACTTC	CASSRDGLANEQYF
.	TRBV9	.	TRBJ2-3	TGTGCCAGCAGCGTAGGGCTAGCGTTCACAGATACGCAGTATTTT	CASSVGLAFTDTQYF
.	TRBV4-1	.	TRBJ1-5	TGCGCCAGCAGCCAAGCAACAGGCAATCAGCCCCAGCATTTT	CASSQATGNQPQHF
TRBD2	TRBV10-3	.	TRBJ2-7	TGTGCCATCAGTGAGTGGGATAGCGGGAGTTACGAGCAGTACTTC	CAISEWDSGSYEQYF
.	TRBV14	.	TRBJ2-2	TGTGCCAGCAGCCGGGGCCCCCAAACGAACACCGGGGAGCTGTTTTTT	CASSRGPQTNTGELFF
.	TRBV25-1	.	TRBJ2-5	TGTGCCAGCAGTGTAAGTCTAAAAGGACAGCAAGAGACCCAGTACTTC	CASSVSLKGQQETQYF
TRBD1	TRBV27	.	TRBJ2-5	TGTGCCAGCAGTCCCCAGGGACAGGGGACTCGAGAGACCCAGTACTTC	CASSPQGQGTRETQYF
TRBD1	TRBV6-6	.	TRBJ1-2	TGTGCCAGCAGTTCTGGACAGGGAGTGGTTGGCTACACCTTC	CASSSGQGVVGYTF
TRBD2	TRBV7-8	.	TRBJ2-1	TGTGCCAGCTACTCCGATGGGGACTACTCCCCCTACAATGAGCAGTTCTTC	CASYSDGDYSPYNEQFF
TRBD1	TRBV6-6	.	TRBJ2-7	TGTGCCAGCAGGGGACAGGATCTCTACGAGCAGTACTTC	CASRGQDLYEQYF
TRBD2	TRBV4-3	.	TRBJ2-1	TGCGCCAGCAGCCAAGATCCGAGACTAGCGGGAGGGGATGAGCAGTTCTTC	CASSQDPRLAGGDEQFF